This section outlines one T cell receptor beta chain sequence together with its context. Only in-frame clones appear in the TCRdb table, and some are missing; sequencing was by immunoSEQ multiplex PCR. The table has over 25,000 clones, about 93% seen once. These data belong to a study of T cell changes during pregnancy in multiple sclerosis. The CDR3 covers 15 residues. V gave up 3 bases and J gave up 3 bases, with 12 bases separating them. CDR1 is MNHEY, CDR2 SVGAGI, per germline. This receptor was obtained from a female donor with multiple sclerosis, enrolled in a pregnancy study. The chain joins TRBV6-5 to TRBJ2-1; the D is unclear. This specimen was CD8+ T cells from peripheral blood mononuclear cells, taken before pregnancy. This chain's CDR3 is CASSYSASIYNEQFF. The CDR3 DNA reads TGTGCCAGCAGTTATTCAGCGAGTATCTACAATGAGCAGTTCTTC.